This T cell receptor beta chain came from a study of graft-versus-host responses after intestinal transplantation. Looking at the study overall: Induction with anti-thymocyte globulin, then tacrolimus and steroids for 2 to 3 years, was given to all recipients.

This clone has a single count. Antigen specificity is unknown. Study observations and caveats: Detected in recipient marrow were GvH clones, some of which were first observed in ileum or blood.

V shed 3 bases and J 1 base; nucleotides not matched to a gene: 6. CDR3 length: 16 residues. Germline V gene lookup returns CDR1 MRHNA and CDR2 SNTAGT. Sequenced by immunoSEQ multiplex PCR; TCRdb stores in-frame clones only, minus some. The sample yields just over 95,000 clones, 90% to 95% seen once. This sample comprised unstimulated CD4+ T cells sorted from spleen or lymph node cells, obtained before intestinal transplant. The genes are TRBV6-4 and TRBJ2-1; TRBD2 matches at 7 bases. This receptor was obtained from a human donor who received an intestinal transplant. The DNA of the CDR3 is TGTGCCAGCAGTGATATTGGGAGGGGTTCCTACAATGAGCAGTTCTTC. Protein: CASSDIGRGSYNEQFF.